This T cell receptor beta chain comes out of a study of cytomegalovirus exposure and HLA in healthy donors. The study, taken as a whole, reports: Some highly shared sequence variants likely arose as a pipeline artifact. Across HLA loci, a later analysis found differing TCR association rates, with DRB1 most and HLA-C fewest. Later analysis suggested most CMV-associated TCR beta chains were HLA-restricted.

As regards this clone: Antigen specificity is unknown.

The J segment lost 3 bases and the V segment lost 6 bases, leaving 10 bases of the junction unmatched. CDR1 MNHEY and CDR2 SMNVEV come from the germline V gene (reference sequence). The CDR3 extends over 16 amino acids. Vbeta (60) and Jbeta (13) primers were used in the PCR. TCRdb's copy holds only in-frame clones and misses some; the assay was immunoSEQ multiplex PCR. The sample contains 250,000 to 350,000 clones, more than 80% of which appear only once. The sequence was obtained from a man aged 40-49 years in good health and CMV-seropositive. The sequenced material came from PBMCs. This chain joins TRBV27 and TRBJ2-7, with 11 bases matching TRBD1. DNA for the CDR3: TGTGCCAGCAGGGACTCCGGGACAGGGGGTCACTACGAGCAGTACTTC. Amino acid sequence: CASRDSGTGGHYEQYF.